Listed here are 5 T cell receptor beta chains from one sample, sequenced in a study of naive and memory T cell subsets. Findings and limits, study-wide: Possibly reflecting memory cells re-expressing CD45RA, a few larger clonotypes occurred in naive repertoires, especially CD8.

Two oligonucleotides, mixed equimolar, formed the beta constant-region primer covering TRBC1 and TRBC2. Four rounds of PCR amplified the ligated cDNA using nested alpha and beta constant-region primers plus SP2. One entry per CDR3 protein, called by TCRdb with MiXCR from the UMI-ligation and nested PCR reads. The sample has roughly 150,000 distinct CDR3 sequences; 20% to 25% are singletons. Their antigen targets remain unknown. The specimen was naive CD4+ T cells from blood. Every receptor here comes from a human donor in good health.

This rearrangement joins TRBV2 to TRBJ2-1; no firm D call. Deletions cut 1 base from V and 12 bases from J, with 10 bases between. Germline loops: CDR1 SNHLY, CDR2 FYNNEI. The CDR3 consists of 12 residues. This CDR3 reads CASSEGLFAQFF. The DNA of the CDR3 is TGTGCCAGCAGTGAAGGTCTATTTGCGCAGTTCTTC.

Many counts were recorded for this clonotype. Written as DNA, the CDR3 is TGCGCCAGCAGCTTGGGTAGCACAGATACGCAGTATTTT. This sequence encodes CASSLGSTDTQYF. This chain uses TRBV5-1 with TRBJ2-3; D unresolved. Trimming pared 0 bases from V and 0 bases from J, leaving 2 bases between. CDR3 length: 13 residues. Germline CDR1 SGHRS, CDR2 YFSETQ.

This clonotype was detected a few times. V is TRBV6-5 and J is TRBJ2-7; 7 nucleotides match TRBD1. CDR1 MNHEY and CDR2 SVGAGI come from the germline V gene. The CDR3 extends over 15 amino acids. With 1 base clipped from V and 0 bases from J, the junction kept 3 bases outside the gene matches. The DNA of the CDR3 is TGTGCCAGCAGTTACTTAGGGGGCAGCTCCTACGAGCAGTACTTC. Its translation is CASSYLGGSSYEQYF.

The gene calls are TRBV19 and TRBJ2-1; the match to TRBD2 covers 12 bases. The CDR3 runs 18 residues. The ends lost 2 bases at V and 0 bases at J; junction bases unmatched: 5. CDR1 and CDR2 (germline): LNHDA, SQIVND (reference sequence). The CDR3 nucleotides read TGTGCCAGTAGTATACTAGCGGGAGGGACAGGCTCCTACAATGAGCAGTTCTTC. Its protein is CASSILAGGTGSYNEQFF.

The chain employs TRBV10-3 and TRBJ2-7; D is possibly TRBD1 or TRBD2 (5 bases each). CDR3 length equals 13 residues. V gave up 10 bases and J gave up 2 bases, with 15 bases separating them. Germline-derived CDR1 and CDR2 are ENHRY and SYGVKD. The DNA for the CDR3 is TGTGCCACCGGGACCGCGCCGGCCTACGAGCAGTACTTC. The encoded protein is CATGTAPAYEQYF.